Reported below is one T cell receptor beta chain. Its matching antigen is unknown. Using its own MiXCR run on the reads, TCRdb lists one record per CDR3 protein. Of 350,000 to 450,000 distinct CDR3 sequences listed, around a sixth are singletons. The data belong to a study of T cell repertoires in cytomegalovirus infection. Background on the study: The public TCR beta signatures pointed to both CMV infection and matching HLA type.

Findings and caveats of the study: CMV carriers having the relevant HLA were flagged by cumulative public TCR beta family frequency. Within the response measured ex vivo, HLA-C-restricted CMV-specific TCR beta clonotypes were dominant.

The receptor's source is a human donor in good health (CMV status not recorded). Some clones in this sample may be carry-over from other donors' samples. Sequenced input: PBMCs.

In DNA form, the CDR3 reads TGTGCCAGCTCACCAGGGAGTTCCGGGGAGCTGTTTTTT. Amino acids: CASSPGSSGELFF. The V call is TRBV18, the J call TRBJ2-2; D might be TRBD2 (5 bases). The CDR3 runs 13 residues. Trimming pared 2 bases from V and 6 bases from J, leaving 7 bases between. The germline V gene has CDR1 KGHSH and CDR2 LQKENI.